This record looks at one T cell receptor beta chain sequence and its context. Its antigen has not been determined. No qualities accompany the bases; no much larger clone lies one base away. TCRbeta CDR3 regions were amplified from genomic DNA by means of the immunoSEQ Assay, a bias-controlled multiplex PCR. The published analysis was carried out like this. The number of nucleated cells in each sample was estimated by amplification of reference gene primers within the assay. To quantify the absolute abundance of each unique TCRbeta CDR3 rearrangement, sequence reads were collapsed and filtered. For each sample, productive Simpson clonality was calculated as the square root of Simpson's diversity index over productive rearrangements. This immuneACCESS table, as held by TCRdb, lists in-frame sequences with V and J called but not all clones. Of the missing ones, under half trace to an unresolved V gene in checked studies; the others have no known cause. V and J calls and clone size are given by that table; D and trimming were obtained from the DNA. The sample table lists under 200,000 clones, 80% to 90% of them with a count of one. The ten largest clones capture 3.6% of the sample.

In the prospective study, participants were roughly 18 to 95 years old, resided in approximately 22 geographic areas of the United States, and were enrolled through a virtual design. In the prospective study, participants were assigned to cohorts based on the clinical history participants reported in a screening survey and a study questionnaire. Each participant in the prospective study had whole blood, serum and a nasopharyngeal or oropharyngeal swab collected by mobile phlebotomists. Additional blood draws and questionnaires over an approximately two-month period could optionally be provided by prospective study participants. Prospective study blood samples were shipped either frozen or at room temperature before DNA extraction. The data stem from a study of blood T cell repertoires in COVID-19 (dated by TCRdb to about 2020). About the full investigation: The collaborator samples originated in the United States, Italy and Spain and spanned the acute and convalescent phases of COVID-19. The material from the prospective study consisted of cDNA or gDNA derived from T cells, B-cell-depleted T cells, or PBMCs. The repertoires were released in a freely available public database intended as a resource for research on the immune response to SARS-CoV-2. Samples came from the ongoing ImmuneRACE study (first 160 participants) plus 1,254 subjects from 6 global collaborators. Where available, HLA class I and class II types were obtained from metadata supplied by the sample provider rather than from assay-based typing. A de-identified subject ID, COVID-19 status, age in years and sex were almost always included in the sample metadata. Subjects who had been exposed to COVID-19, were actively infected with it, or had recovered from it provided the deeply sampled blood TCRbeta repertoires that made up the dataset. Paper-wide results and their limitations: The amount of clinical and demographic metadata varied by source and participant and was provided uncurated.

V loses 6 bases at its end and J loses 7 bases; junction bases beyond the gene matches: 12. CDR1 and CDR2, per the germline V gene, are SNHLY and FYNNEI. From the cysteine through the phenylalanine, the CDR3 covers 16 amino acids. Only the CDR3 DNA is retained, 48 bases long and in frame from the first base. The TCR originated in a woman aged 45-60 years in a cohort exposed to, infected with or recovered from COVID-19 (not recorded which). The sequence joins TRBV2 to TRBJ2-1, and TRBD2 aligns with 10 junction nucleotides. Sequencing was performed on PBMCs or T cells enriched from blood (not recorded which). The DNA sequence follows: TGTGCCAGCAGGGTGGAGACGGGACTAGCGATAAATGAGCAGTTCTTC. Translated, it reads CASRVETGLAINEQFF.